The clone carrying this T cell receptor (beta chain) turned up a few times. Antigen unknown. This sample was included in a study of blood T cells in healthy people across ages. Notes on the study in general: Changes in expanded clonotypes were possibly confounded, as the CMV status of donors was unknown.

The CDR3 loop spans 15 amino acids. The germline CDR1 and CDR2 sequences are SGHRS and YFSETQ. V trimming: 5 bases; J trimming: 6 bases; junction bases outside the gene matches: 12. Primed by a sample-barcoded 5' primer and a J-beta primer mix, a second PCR proceeded for 7 to 11 cycles. Unique molecular identifiers of 12 random nucleotides labeled each cDNA. TCRdb fed the 5' RACE reads into MiXCR, producing one record per CDR3 protein. Of 1.5 million to 2 million distinct CDR3 sequences in the sample, roughly 27% are singletons; the top ten hold 6.5% to 8.5%. The chain recombines TRBV5-1 with TRBJ2-3; 7 positions agree with TRBD2. The sequence came from a woman aged 25 to 39 in good health. The sequenced sample was blood. CDR3 protein: CASRPLAGPPDTQYF. CDR3 nucleotide sequence: TGCGCCAGCAGACCTTTAGCGGGCCCGCCGGATACGCAGTATTTT.